This TCR beta chain stems from a study of early T cells in non-severe SARS-CoV-2 infection. Looking at the study overall: Sequencing targeted bulk RNA from unsorted whole blood, leaving chains unpaired.

Attached unique molecular identifiers marked individual cDNA molecules. Using its own MiXCR run on the 5' RACE reads, TCRdb lists one record per CDR3 protein. The sample carries tens of thousands of distinct CDR3 sequences, 14% recorded once. Germline lookup yields CDR1 DFQATT and CDR2 SNEGSKA (reference sequence). This CDR3 comprises 17 residues. V dropped 0 bases and J dropped 0 bases, with 17 bases sitting between them. In its sample, this clonotype was seen many times. Input material: whole blood. The chain couples TRBV20-1 to TRBJ1-1, with D uncertain. This sequence originates from an adult who was a healthcare worker with PCR-confirmed SARS-CoV-2 infection or an uninfected control (not recorded which). CDR3 nucleotides: TGCAGTGCTAGAGATCTTTTGGTAGGGCAAATGAACACTGAAGCTTTCTTT. It translates to CSARDLLVGQMNTEAFF.